The clone carrying this TCR beta chain was counted once. Only in-frame clones appear in the TCRdb table, and some are missing; sequencing was by immunoSEQ multiplex PCR. The table includes fewer than 400,000 clones, approximately 91% detected once. CDR3 length equals 15 residues. Germline V CDR1 and CDR2: SGHAT, FQNNGV. V shed 1 base, J shed 2 bases, and the junction held 0 bases outside the gene matches. This sample is part of a study of blood T cell repertoires in COVID-19. The receptor was derived from a young woman who had been exposed to COVID-19. Sequencing used PBMCs or T cells enriched from blood (not recorded which). This chain joins TRBV11-2 and TRBJ2-7; 12 bases are a match to TRBD2. In DNA form, the CDR3 reads TGTGCCAGCAGCTTAGGACTAGCGGGGGCCTACGAGCAGTACTTC. It yields the protein CASSLGLAGAYEQYF.